The entry that follows covers one TCR beta chain sequence. Its recognized antigen is unknown. No much larger clonotype is one base removed from it; base qualities were not supplied. Other DNA sequences of this sample code for an identical CDR3. The data belong to a study of cytomegalovirus exposure and HLA in healthy donors (TCRdb year 2017). About the investigation overall: In an earlier analysis of roughly 590 of the donors, 276 Gb of sequence data and 100 million or so unique TCR beta sequences from 180 million or so T cells were reported. Because of strong linkage in the cohort, roughly five DR-DQ haplotypes were treated as single units for association and clustering. Typing coverage varied by locus: about 620-630 donors for A, B, C, DRB1 and DQB1; about 520 for DQA1; approximately 610 for DPA1; 400 to 480 for DPB1. All discovery cohort repertoires had been generated using a single sequencing platform. The study aimed to test whether cataloging public T cell receptors could reveal signatures of past pathogen exposure. The later analysis used no new phenotypic data to find candidate immune exposures, relying instead on TCR beta sequences and their occurrence across donors. The genetic ancestry cluster associated with self-reported Caucasian donors included over 65% of the 398 genotyped donors. To decide whether each TCR beta V gene segment behaved as functional or pseudogenic, an earlier analysis of some 600 of the donors relied on high-throughput TCR beta sequencing. On average, roughly 200,000 unique TCR beta nucleotide sequences were sequenced per donor among 300 to 500 genotyped donors of the cohort, with about 17% of those sequences being non-productive. Both class I and class II loci were covered by HLA typing, at four-digit resolution. Alongside the repertoire data, information on donor age, sex, ethnicity and CMV serostatus was compiled. In a later genetic analysis, genome-wide SNP genotypes for about 60% of the 666 donors were used, and that subset was treated as a discovery cohort. In a later analysis, previously published TCR beta repertoires from fewer than 750 donors were re-analyzed and high-resolution HLA genotyping was added so that TCR occurrence patterns could be studied. Besides the first cohort of roughly 640 subjects, a separate validation cohort made up of roughly 120 different subjects was used. Roughly 300 gigabases of sequencing data and around 85 million unique TCR sequences made up an early release that covered 640 HLA-typed donors. To predict cytomegalovirus infection status, the study combined high-throughput TCR immunosequencing, statistical association of individual TCRs with disease status, and machine learning. The T cell repertoires of roughly 660 subjects were profiled by immunosequencing and related to cytomegalovirus serostatus. Overall results and qualifications from the work: The cohort was sequenced for TCR beta chains only, and without alpha or paired-chain data the features that could be detected were limited. In a later genetic analysis, fewer N-insertions in productive TCRs were reported among donors in an Asian-associated ancestry cluster than the 666-donor mean. Strong co-occurrence of HLA alleles, especially DR and DQ, made assigning TCR associations to individual alleles difficult. An association between a missense DCLRE1C variant and V-gene and J-gene trimming of TCR beta chains was found in a later genetic analysis and replicated in an independent cohort. Broadly in line with IMGT annotations, most TCR beta V segments showed up in productive rearrangements about 87% or about 30% of the time in an earlier analysis of several hundred of the donors. According to a later analysis, TCR association rates differed among HLA loci, with DRB1 alleles showing the most associated TCRs and HLA-C alleles showing the fewest. A few of the identified cytomegalovirus-associated TCR beta chains were confirmed in vitro to be specific for cytomegalovirus antigens. Because some donors lacked HLA typing at each locus, the association tests relied only on the typed subset. Several of the top co-occurrence clusters appeared to be linked to parvovirus B19, influenza, CMV and Epstein-Barr virus, according to a later analysis. Roughly uniform sequencing depth across donors was assumed in presence/absence analyses, although this assumption may not hold. According to the authors, the approach could potentially be generalized to other disease states and immunological phenotypes. According to a later analysis, most CMV-associated TCR beta chains appeared to be HLA-restricted, and the HLA associations seemed to be driven largely by CMV exposure. The classifier was reported to diagnose cytomegalovirus status with high specificity and sensitivity in both the original cohort and the validation cohort. A cluster of highly shared sequence variants was judged likely to be a technical artifact of the sequencing pipeline. Immune exposure information for the cohort was limited to CMV serostatus. In the study, about 150 TCR beta chains were listed as associated with cytomegalovirus. In a later analysis, HLA-associated TCR beta chains were found to be more clonally expanded and to have lower generation probabilities than equally common non-associated chains. Across donors, most TCR sequences were observed very rarely, whereas some public TCRs were present in many individuals. A further reported finding was that TCR beta sequences accurately predicted the HLA-A and HLA-B alleles for most subjects in the first cohort. Linkage disequilibrium might explain the correlated functional status among segregating V segments, but an unknown experimental factor could not be ruled out. A later analysis associated 17,000 or so TCR beta sequences with specific HLA alleles at a false discovery rate of 0.05. The earlier analysis of a few hundred of the donors excluded some 16 rarely observed V segments, including chromosome 9 orphons, because counts were too low.

The cohort comprised more than 550 healthy bone marrow donors. At the time of sampling, every cohort member was nominally healthy, though immune exposures that went unrecorded were likely present. The donor was CMV seropositive and was included in the group of some 290 seropositive cohort members. A peripheral blood sample was provided by each donor, and peripheral blood mononuclear cells were used for TCR beta sequencing. Genomic DNA was extracted from the blood cell samples with the Qiagen DNeasy Blood Extraction Kit. The library was built by means of the immunoSEQ multiplex PCR assay. The multiplex PCR relied on a mix of 60 forward primers for TCR Vbeta segments and 13 reverse primers for TCR Jbeta segments. A multiplex PCR assay on genomic DNA amplified the CDR3 region of rearranged TCR beta genes. The amplified TCR beta libraries were sequenced on the Illumina HiSeq System as 87-base-pair reads. The study's processing was this. A later analysis counted about 80 million unique TCR beta chains across the 650 to 700 repertoires, and 10 million to 11 million of these chains were shared by at least two donors. A nearest-neighbor algorithm error-corrected the raw reads and collapsed the reads into unique sequences, merging closely related sequences to remove PCR and sequencing errors. To assign V, D and J gene segments, CDR3 sequences were aligned to IMGT reference sequences. For a sequence to be retained, a match of at least six nucleotides was required to both a V gene segment and a J gene segment. Rearrangements were classified as productive when the CDR3 lacked stop codons and remained in frame with V and J, and all other rearrangements were classified as non-productive. Following IMGT convention, CDR3 was defined as the stretch from the second conserved V-encoded cysteine up to the conserved J-encoded phenylalanine. The earlier analysis of more than 450 of the donors excluded sequences that lacked an unambiguous match to a single V gene segment. In an earlier analysis of approximately 610 of the donors, V segments were called functional above 56.7% productive rearrangements and were called segregating when the between-donor standard deviation exceeded 5%. A statistical classification framework was built to diagnose cytomegalovirus status from the catalog of TCR beta chain sequences. V and J gene assignment, in a later analysis, came from comparing TCR nucleotide sequences with IMGT/GENE-DB human TR gene sequences. Using the TCRdist pipeline, a later analysis assigned CDR3 sequences along with most-parsimonious VDJ recombination scenarios. In a later analysis, each TCR beta chain was defined by its CDR3 amino acid sequence together with its V-gene family, and reads without a unique V-gene family were excluded. To address suspected cross-contamination and a sequencing artifact, a later analysis removed a few hundred highly shared, low-generation-probability nucleotide sequences. A later analysis calculated a clonal expansion index for each public chain from normalized within-repertoire ranks of inferred template counts. A later analysis computed generation probabilities with a VDJ recombination model fitted to out-of-frame rearrangements, and checked the results against IGoR. A later analysis scored TCR-TCR, TCR-HLA and TCR-CMV co-occurrence with hypergeometric tests, applying a repertoire-size bias correction to TCR pairs. To estimate false discovery rates, a later analysis permuted the HLA or CMV assignments 20 times. In a later analysis, co-occurring TCRs were grouped using DBSCAN, with TCRdist sequence similarity added in when clustering inside HLA-allele-positive subsets. Co-occurrence clustering excluded repertoires with fewer than 30,000 or more than 120,000 public chains, plus five with anomalous nucleotide sharing. As stored in TCRdb, this immuneACCESS dataset retains in-frame rearrangements with V and J assigned. A fraction of the clones does not appear; measured against another copy, unresolved V genes explain less than half of the discrepancy, and the remainder lacks a known reason. That table gives V, J and clone size, and the DNA gave D and trimming. In this sample the table shows under 300,000 clones, approximately 80% of which occur a single time. 8% of the sample rests with the top ten.

The clonotype comes from a woman aged 60 to 75 in good health and CMV-seropositive. Specimen: PBMCs.

The CDR3 amino acid sequence is: CASSLDRAYEQYF. The sequenced DNA is TGCGCCAGCAGCTTGGACAGGGCCTACGAGCAGTACTTC. This receptor chain uses TRBV5-1 and TRBJ2-7, with a weak D call of TRBD1 (6 bases match). The junction shows trimming of 0 bases on V and 2 bases on J, plus 6 bases between the germline ends. Looking up the germline V gene yields CDR1 SGHRS and CDR2 YFSETQ. From cysteine to phenylalanine, the CDR3 is 13 amino acids long. CDR3 DNA only is kept here, 39 bases in frame from base 1.